Below are 18 T cell receptor beta chains sequenced from a single sample in a study of T-cell reconstitution after alpha-beta-depleted transplantation in children. Preparation of the TCRbeta library used unique molecular identifiers. TCRdb redid the calling of the PCR reads with MiXCR, one entry per CDR3 protein. The data hold hundreds of thousands of distinct CDR3 sequences, with about an eighth observed a single time. The sample was PBMCs, taken before TCRalphabeta/CD19-depleted stem cell transplant. The receptors originated from a girl aged 2-9 years with congenital amegakaryocytic thrombocytopenia, due to receive a stem cell transplant.

Many counts were recorded for this clonotype. The chain employs TRBV7-3 and TRBJ2-1; 9 nucleotides line up with TRBD2. CDR1 and CDR2 from the germline V gene are SGHTA and FQGTGA. CDR3 length: 16 residues. The ends lost 0 bases at V and 6 bases at J; junction bases unmatched: 6. The CDR3 DNA reads TGTGCCAGCAGCTTAACCGTGATAGCGGGAGCCAATGAGCAGTTCTTC. This gives the protein CASSLTVIAGANEQFF.

This clonotype showed up many times. V gene TRBV29-1 combines with J gene TRBJ1-1; D call uncertain. The CDR3 consists of 11 residues. Per germline, CDR1 SQVTM and CDR2 ANQGSEA. The V end lost 2 bases, the J end lost 1 base, and 2 bases lay between the germline ends. The CDR3 reads CSVERNTEAFF. The CDR3, as DNA: TGCAGCGTTGAAAGGAACACTGAAGCTTTCTTT.

This clonotype was seen ten or more times. V and J are TRBV10-1 and TRBJ1-6; D is unclear. The CDR3 is made up of 14 amino acids. Trimming pared 3 bases from V and 7 bases from J, leaving 10 bases between. Germline V CDR1 and CDR2: WNHNN, SYGVQD (reference sequence). The CDR3 loop reads CASSEEGRNSPLHF. The CDR3 DNA reads as TGCGCCAGCAGTGAAGAGGGCCGGAATTCACCCCTCCACTTT.

In its sample, this clonotype was seen a few times. This rearrangement joins TRBV27 to TRBJ2-2; TRBD1 agrees at 9 bases. Per the germline V gene, CDR1 is MNHEY and CDR2 is SMNVEV (reference sequence). The CDR3 contains 14 residues. J lost 5 bases, V lost 6 bases, and 4 bases had no gene match. CDR3 protein: CASSWGQGTGELFF. In DNA, the CDR3 is TGTGCCAGCAGCTGGGGACAGGGAACCGGGGAGCTGTTTTTT.

This clonotype turned up a few times. This chain joins TRBV14 and TRBJ1-2; D is possibly TRBD1 (5 bases). The V end lost 1 base, the J end lost 2 bases, and 14 bases lay between the germline ends. Germline V gene sequence: CDR1 SGHDN, CDR2 FVKESK. This CDR3 has 16 residues. Written as DNA, the CDR3 is TGTGCCAGCAGCCAAGCCCACGCCAGGGTAAACTATGGCTACACCTTC. Its translation is CASSQAHARVNYGYTF.

This clonotype was seen at least ten times. The chain joins TRBV7-8 to TRBJ1-1, with TRBD1 identical over 11 bases. V was pared by 5 bases and J by 4 bases, with 15 bases of the junction left unmatched. From germline, CDR1 is SGHVS and CDR2 FQNEAQ. This CDR3 comprises 18 residues. The CDR3 loop reads CASSAKDRGRFFPTEAFF. DNA of the CDR3: TGTGCCAGCAGCGCAAAGGACAGGGGGCGCTTTTTTCCCACTGAAGCTTTCTTT. Supplemented by reference TRBV7-8 and TRBJ1-1, the full variable domain reads GAGVSQSPRYKVAKRGQDVALRCDPISGHVSLFWYQQALGQGPEFLTYFQNEAQLDKSGLPSDRFFAERPEGSVSTLKIQRTQQEDSAVYLCASSAKDRGRFFPTEAFFGQGTRLTVV.

This clonotype came up a few times. This chain links TRBV5-1 with TRBJ2-7; tentatively, D is TRBD1 (6 bases). From germline, CDR1 is SGHRS and CDR2 YFSETQ. V lost 0 bases, J lost 5 bases, and 18 bases lay in between. CDR3 size: 16 residues. CDR3 region: CASSLAGQGPVNEQYF. CDR3 sequence (DNA): TGCGCCAGCAGCTTGGCGGGGCAGGGGCCTGTAAACGAGCAGTACTTC.

This clonotype came up many times. The chain has TRBV20-1 and TRBJ2-2; 7 bases line up with TRBD1. With 1 base clipped from V and 7 bases from J, the junction kept 6 bases outside the gene matches. The CDR3 consists of 14 residues. Germline V gene lookup returns CDR1 DFQATT and CDR2 SNEGSKA (reference sequence). Written as DNA, the CDR3 is TGCAGTGCTAGAGGGCAGGGGGAAGTCGGGGAGCTGTTTTTT. Protein: CSARGQGEVGELFF.

As for this clonotype: Being one base from a much bigger clone, this may be a read error. The chain uses TRBV20-1 and TRBJ2-3; weak D call: TRBD2 (6 bases). The CDR3 is made up of 14 amino acids. With 5 bases removed from V and 4 bases from J, the gap between germline ends came to 16 bases. Germline V gene sequence: CDR1 DFQATT, CDR2 SNEGSKA (reference sequence). The CDR3 DNA reads TGCAGTGCTTTTACTAGCAGGAGCGCAGATACGCAGTATTTT. Amino acid sequence: CSAFTSRSADTQYF.

Ten or more counts support this clonotype. The genes are TRBV5-1 and TRBJ2-2; 10 bases line up with TRBD2. Losses at the gene ends were 1 base for V and 5 bases for J; bases not matched to a gene: 5. CDR3 length equals 16 residues. The germline gives CDR1 SGHRS, CDR2 YFSETQ. CDR3 sequence (DNA): TGCGCCAGCAGCTTGACTAGCGGGATCTTTACCGGGGAGCTGTTTTTT. This encodes CASSLTSGIFTGELFF.

The chain links TRBV3-1 to TRBJ2-1, with D perhaps matching TRBD1 (6 bases). V was cut by 2 bases and J by 3 bases, with 17 bases left in between. This CDR3 comprises 17 residues. The germline V gene has CDR1 LGHDT and CDR2 YNNKEL (reference sequence). CDR3 DNA: TGTGCCAGCAGCCAAACGCCAGGGACACCGCGCTACAATGAGCAGTTCTTC. Its translation is CASSQTPGTPRYNEQFF.

This clonotype was picked up many times. V usage is TRBV7-9 and J usage is TRBJ2-7, with 7 bases that match TRBD2. V lost 8 bases, J lost 0 bases, and 4 bases stayed unmatched. The germline V gene has CDR1 SEHNR and CDR2 FQNEAQ (reference sequence). The CDR3 sequence is 13 residues long. CDR3 sequence: CASGRASSYEQYF. CDR3 DNA: TGTGCCAGCGGGAGGGCGAGCTCCTACGAGCAGTACTTC.

At least ten counts were recorded for this clonotype. This chain links TRBV20-1 with TRBJ2-1; TRBD2 agrees at 11 bases. Unmatched junction bases numbered 4, after V lost 1 base and J lost 5 bases. Germline V gene lookup returns CDR1 DFQATT and CDR2 SNEGSKA (reference sequence). The length of the CDR3 is 15 residues. CDR3 DNA sequence: TGCAGTGCTAGAGGTCAGACTAGCGGGGACAATGAGCAGTTCTTC. Amino acids: CSARGQTSGDNEQFF.

This clonotype appeared a few times. The chain recombines TRBV5-1 with TRBJ2-1, with 10 positions matching TRBD2. The V gene end was trimmed by 4 bases and the J gene end by 8 bases; junction bases not matched to a gene: 6. CDR3 length: 14 residues. CDR1 is SGHRS and CDR2 is YFSETQ in the germline V gene. CDR3: CASSMLAGDHEQFF. The CDR3 DNA reads as TGCGCCAGCAGCATGCTAGCGGGAGACCATGAGCAGTTCTTC.

The chain carries TRBV20-1 and TRBJ2-7, with TRBD2 matching over 7 bases. Germline-derived CDR1 and CDR2 are DFQATT and SNEGSKA (reference sequence). Unmatched junction bases numbered 8, after V lost 0 bases and J lost 3 bases. This CDR3 region has 15 residues. The CDR3 reads CSAREHELASYEQYF. CDR3 DNA sequence: TGCAGTGCTAGAGAACATGAACTAGCGAGCTACGAGCAGTACTTC.

In its sample, this clonotype was seen many times. The CDR3 DNA reads TGCGCCAGCAGCTTCCCGGGACCGAACATTCAGTACTTC. This gives the protein CASSFPGPNIQYF. The J gene is TRBJ2-4, the V gene TRBV5-1, with D possibly being TRBD1 or TRBD2 (5 bases each). Germline CDR1 and CDR2: SGHRS and YFSETQ. The CDR3 is 13 residues long. V lost 2 bases and J lost 7, with 10 bases in between.

This clonotype was counted at least ten times. The chain employs TRBV29-1 and TRBJ2-1; 9 bases match TRBD1. V dropped 7 bases and J dropped 2; count of bases not matched to a gene: 9. Germline CDR1 and CDR2: SQVTM and ANQGSEA. CDR3 size: 15 residues. The CDR3 nucleotides read TGCAGCGATAGGGACAGGGAAAGTCCCTACAATGAGCAGTTCTTC. It translates to CSDRDRESPYNEQFF.

The V gene is TRBV20-1, the J gene TRBJ2-1; 7 bases align to TRBD1. J was trimmed by 6 bases and V by 6 bases; bases with no gene match: 11. The CDR3 covers 14 residues. CDR1 and CDR2 from the germline V gene are DFQATT and SNEGSKA (reference sequence). DNA of the CDR3: TGCAGTGCCGTGACAGGGCTGGGCATCAATGAGCAGTTCTTC. This encodes CSAVTGLGINEQFF.